This TCR beta chain came from a study of T-cell reconstitution after alpha-beta-depleted transplantation in children. Per germline, CDR1 DFQATT and CDR2 SNEGSKA (reference sequence). Losses at the gene ends were 0 bases for V and 5 bases for J; bases not matched to a gene: 7. The CDR3 contains 17 residues. Preparation of the TCRbeta library was carried out with unique molecular identifiers. One entry per CDR3 protein, called by TCRdb with MiXCR from the PCR reads. The sample carries hundreds of thousands of distinct CDR3 sequences, roughly 7.8% recorded once. Study results and caveats: At the one-year point after transplant, T-cell counts and TCRbeta diversity were found to come mostly from T cells that had been newly produced. The high TCRbeta diversity at day 60 in some patients came from surviving recipient T cells and thymic progenitors.

This clonotype was recorded many times. What it recognizes is unknown. The sample in question was peripheral blood, obtained 360 days after TCRalphabeta/CD19-depleted stem cell transplant. The source of this sequence is a female patient between 2 and 15 years old who had a stem cell transplant for Fanconi anemia, so the T cells may come from the graft donor. The chain uses TRBV20-1 and TRBJ2-5; 15 nucleotides agree with TRBD2. The CDR3 reads CSARDWTSGGVEETQYF. The CDR3 DNA sequence: TGCAGTGCTAGAGATTGGACTAGCGGGGGGGTCGAGGAGACCCAGTACTTC.